Described below is a single T cell receptor beta chain sequence and its context. Its antigen is unknown. Clones were sequenced by immunoSEQ multiplex PCR, and TCRdb holds only the in-frame ones, with some missing. The sample contains around 240,000 clones, 50% to 75% of which appear only once. This sample stems from a study of shared clonotypes between healthy human individuals. Study-wide findings and caveats: With several donors compared, 4% to 5.5% of naive CD4 clonotypes were shared.

Germline V CDR1 and CDR2: SGHRS, YFSETQ. V lost 4 bases, J lost 3 bases, and 5 bases stayed unmatched. The CDR3 has 17 residues. The clonotype comes from a man aged 25 to 40 in good health. This rearrangement joins TRBV5-1 to TRBJ2-3; 16 bases match TRBD2. Sample: memory CD4+ T cells sorted from blood. Subset meaning: CD45RA-negative fraction. This CDR3 is CASSDGTSGRVTDTQYF. Here the CDR3 DNA reads TGCGCCAGCAGCGACGGGACTAGCGGGAGGGTGACAGATACGCAGTATTTT.